A single sample gave rise to the 21 T cell receptor beta chains below, sequenced in a study of radiation and T cells in renal cell carcinoma. Noted time point: blood 2 weeks post-SBRT. Treatment indicated: 15 Gy SBRT to primary tumor, nephrectomy 4 weeks later. Here immunoSEQ multiplex PCR was the method, and the copy in TCRdb shows in-frame clones only, minus some. The table includes under 150,000 clones, over 75% detected once. The source material was blood, sampled from a patient whose treatment included radiotherapy and nephrectomy. The receptor source for this set is an older woman with renal cell carcinoma.

The chain links TRBV27 to TRBJ1-5, with TRBD1 matching 8 bases. This CDR3 has 15 amino acids. The V gene's germline CDR1 is MNHEY and CDR2 SMNVEV (reference sequence). The V gene end was trimmed by 4 bases and the J gene end by 6 bases; junction bases not matched to a gene: 8. The CDR3 here is CASSYTGGEGQPQHF. In nucleotides, the CDR3 is TGTGCCAGCAGTTACACAGGGGGAGAAGGTCAGCCCCAGCATTTT.

J is TRBJ2-7 and V is TRBV27; the match to TRBD2 covers 11 bases. With 4 bases clipped from V and 2 bases from J, the junction kept 4 bases outside the gene matches. Looked up from germline, CDR1 is MNHEY and CDR2 is SMNVEV (reference sequence). The CDR3 extends over 15 amino acids. The CDR3 coding sequence is TGTGCCAGCAGTTGGACTAGCGGGTGGACCTACGAGCAGTACTTC. Translating it yields CASSWTSGWTYEQYF.

The rearrangement links TRBV5-6 to TRBJ1-3; D might be TRBD1 (6 bases). V was pared by 4 bases and J by 2 bases, with 13 bases between. CDR3 length equals 15 residues. In germline, CDR1 is SGHDT, CDR2 YYEEEE. CDR3 nucleotides: TGTGCCAGCAGCGCCTCAGGGGTCGCTGGAAACACCATATATTTT. As protein: CASSASGVAGNTIYF. The full variable domain, in which reference TRBV5-6 and TRBJ1-3 provide the parts outside the CDR3, is DAGVTQSPTHLIKTRGQQVTLRCSPKSGHDTVSWYQQALGQGPQFIFQYYEEEERQRGNFPDRFSGHQFPNYSSELNVNALLLGDSALYLCASSASGVAGNTIYFGEGSWLTVV.

The rearrangement joins TRBV28 to TRBJ2-7, with 7 bases matching TRBD1. Trimming removed 4 bases from V and 0 bases from J; junction bases left unmatched: 6. Germline loops: CDR1 MDHEN, CDR2 SYDVKM. This CDR3 region has 15 residues. The CDR3 sequence: CASSSSTGNSYEQYF. For the CDR3, the DNA is TGTGCCAGCAGTTCGTCGACAGGGAACTCCTACGAGCAGTACTTC.

The chain combines TRBV27 with TRBJ1-2; D unresolved. V lost 5 bases to trimming and J lost 3 bases, with 19 bases between them. This CDR3 has 16 residues. Germline V gene sequence: CDR1 MNHEY, CDR2 SMNVEV (reference sequence). CDR3 sequence (DNA): TGTGCCAGCAGTCCTTTAGGTCTAATAAGGGACTATGGCTACACCTTC. This encodes CASSPLGLIRDYGYTF.

This chain joins TRBV10-3 and TRBJ1-6; 7 nucleotides agree with TRBD1. This CDR3 is 13 amino acids long. Germline V gene sequence: CDR1 ENHRY, CDR2 SYGVKD. V lost 11 bases to trimming and J lost 9 bases; unmatched junction nucleotides: 10. This chain's CDR3 is CAAGQEWGSPLHF. Written as DNA, the CDR3 is TGTGCCGCCGGACAGGAATGGGGTTCACCCCTCCACTTT.

This rearrangement joins TRBV5-1 to TRBJ1-4; 7 nucleotides line up with TRBD1. V lost 4 bases and J lost 5; bases outside the gene matches: 2. The germline V gene encodes CDR1 SGHRS and CDR2 YFSETQ. The CDR3 consists of 13 residues. The CDR3 spells CASSDRVNEKLFF. In DNA, the CDR3 is TGCGCCAGCAGCGACAGGGTAAATGAAAAACTGTTTTTT. Based on the CDR3 plus reference TRBV5-1 and TRBJ1-4, the full variable domain is KAGVTQTPRYLIKTRGQQVTLSCSPISGHRSVSWYQQTPGQGLQFLFEYFSETQRNKGNFPGRFSGRQFSNSRSEMNVSTLELGDSALYLCASSDRVNEKLFFGSGTQLSVL.

This chain links TRBV7-9 with TRBJ2-2; D call uncertain. V shed 8 bases and J shed 6 bases, with 10 bases lying between them. The CDR3 is made up of 12 amino acids. Germline V gives CDR1 SEHNR, CDR2 FQNEAQ (reference sequence). CDR3: CASPMDAGELFF. For the CDR3, the DNA is TGTGCCAGCCCCATGGACGCCGGGGAGCTGTTTTTT.

J is TRBJ2-2 and V is TRBV5-1; 7 bases fit TRBD1. This CDR3 region has 13 residues. Trimming at V came to 4 bases and at J to 9 bases, leaving 6 bases not matched to a gene. Germline CDR1 reads SGHRS; CDR2 reads YFSETQ. CDR3 protein: CASSDWDSRELFF. DNA for the CDR3: TGCGCCAGCAGCGATTGGGACAGCCGGGAGCTGTTTTTT. Full variable domain (outside the CDR3, taken from reference TRBV5-1 and TRBJ2-2): KAGVTQTPRYLIKTRGQQVTLSCSPISGHRSVSWYQQTPGQGLQFLFEYFSETQRNKGNFPGRFSGRQFSNSRSEMNVSTLELGDSALYLCASSDWDSRELFFGEGSRLTVL.

The chain has TRBV6-6 and TRBJ2-1; D is unclear. CDR1 MNHNY and CDR2 SVGAGI come from the germline V gene (reference sequence). The CDR3 has 13 residues. Trimming removed 4 bases from V and 3 bases from J, with 7 bases in between. The CDR3 DNA is TGTGCCAGCAGTTTTTACTTCTACAATGAGCAGTTCTTC. Protein: CASSFYFYNEQFF.

This chain connects TRBV28 to TRBJ1-2; D remains ambiguous. The CDR3 has 15 amino acids. The V and J ends lost 2 bases and 4 bases respectively, with 14 bases between them. Germline loops: CDR1 MDHEN, CDR2 SYDVKM. The CDR3 DNA reads as TGTGCCAGCAGTTTAGCAGACCCTTGGGGCTATGGCTACACCTTC. As protein: CASSLADPWGYGYTF.

The rearrangement links TRBV10-3 to TRBJ1-1; 7 positions match TRBD1. The CDR3 extends over 13 amino acids. J gave up 4 bases and V 3 bases, and 2 bases lay outside the gene matches. Germline lookup yields CDR1 ENHRY and CDR2 SYGVKD. The CDR3 sequence is CAISDNRGTEAFF. The CDR3 coding sequence is TGTGCCATCAGTGACAACAGGGGCACTGAAGCTTTCTTT.

V is TRBV7-6 and J is TRBJ1-4, with no clear D. The CDR3 has 14 amino acids. The V and J ends lost 1 base and 5 bases respectively, with 8 bases between them. Germline V CDR1 and CDR2: SGHVS, FNYEAQ. The CDR3 DNA sequence: TGTGCCAGCAGCTTAGTCGGTCGAAATGAAAAACTGTTTTTT. Translation gives CASSLVGRNEKLFF.

The J gene is TRBJ2-1, the V gene TRBV4-2; D call uncertain. The germline V gene has CDR1 LGHNA and CDR2 YNFKEQ. This CDR3 region has 13 residues. V was trimmed by 1 base and J by 5 bases, leaving 6 bases between them. The DNA of the CDR3 is TGTGCCAGCAGCCAAGGGCCAGACAATGAGCAGTTCTTC. Its translation: CASSQGPDNEQFF.

The chain has TRBV11-3 and TRBJ1-1; tentative D call: TRBD1 (6 bases). V was shortened by 5 bases and J by 1 base, with 14 bases between the two germline ends. The CDR3 runs to 15 residues. The germline gives CDR1 SGHNT, CDR2 YENEEA. CDR3 region: CASSTVGGGNTEAFF. CDR3 DNA: TGTGCCAGCAGCACTGTTGGGGGCGGGAACACTGAAGCTTTCTTT.

This clone turned up a few times. The chain combines TRBV6-4 with TRBJ1-5; the match to TRBD1 covers 7 bases. The CDR3 loop spans 16 amino acids. J was trimmed by 5 bases and V by 4 bases; bases with no gene match: 11. Germline lookup yields CDR1 MRHNA and CDR2 SNTAGT. CDR3: CASSVPGTEEYQPQHF. The CDR3 coding sequence is TGTGCCAGCAGTGTCCCCGGGACAGAGGAGTATCAGCCCCAGCATTTT.

This clone was detected only a few times. The chain uses TRBV19 and TRBJ1-1; D is undetermined. The CDR3 loop spans 13 amino acids. Trimming removed 5 bases from V and 4 bases from J, with 11 bases in between. Germline assignment: CDR1 LNHDA and CDR2 SQIVND (reference sequence). CDR3 protein: CASSFNSVTEAFF. CDR3 DNA sequence: TGTGCCAGTAGTTTCAACTCTGTCACTGAAGCTTTCTTT.

The V gene is TRBV9, the J gene TRBJ2-7; TRBD2 matches at 13 bases. V dropped 4 bases and J dropped 6; count of bases not matched to a gene: 4. CDR1 is SGDLS and CDR2 is YYNGEE in the germline V gene. The CDR3 length is 14 residues. CDR3 in amino acids: CASSQGLAGREQYF. The CDR3 DNA reads as TGTGCCAGCAGCCAGGGACTAGCGGGACGCGAGCAGTACTTC.

Details on this clone: The germline gene is not matched at one end of the junction; a read error may be the cause. The CDR3 sequence: CASSTEGHNSPLHF. Here the CDR3 DNA reads TGTGCCAGCTCAACTGAGGGCCATAACTCACCCCTCCACTTT. The chain links TRBV18 to TRBJ1-6, with no clear D. There are 14 residues in the CDR3. The germline CDR1 and CDR2 sequences are KGHSH and LQKENI.

The chain is built from TRBV4-1 and TRBJ2-7; 10 nucleotides line up with TRBD2. This CDR3 is built from 17 residues. The V gene's germline CDR1 is MGHRA and CDR2 YSYEKL. V gave up 4 bases and J gave up 0 bases; unmatched junction bases: 9. DNA for the CDR3: TGCGCCAGCAGCCGCCTGCCGACTAGCGGGTCCTCCTACGAGCAGTACTTC. Its translation: CASSRLPTSGSSYEQYF.

V gene TRBV27 combines with J gene TRBJ2-1, with TRBD1 matching 8 bases. V dropped 8 bases and J dropped 3; count of bases not matched to a gene: 15. Germline CDR1 reads MNHEY; CDR2 reads SMNVEV (reference sequence). The CDR3 is 17 amino acids. The CDR3 DNA follows: TGTGCCAGCCGCTCCTTCACCGGGACAGGACTCTACAATGAGCAGTTCTTC. Amino acids: CASRSFTGTGLYNEQFF.